The source of this T cell receptor beta chain is a study of T cells in Graves' hyperthyroidism and ophthalmopathy. RNA transcripts were the template for amplifying TCR beta CDR3 regions. The HTBI primer set was used in a first-round RT-PCR of the TCR CDR3. Via MiXCR, TCRdb re-called the multiplex PCR reads, giving one row per CDR3 protein. The sample lists 300,000 to 500,000 distinct CDR3 sequences; around an eighth were seen once. This clonotype was counted at least ten times. V was trimmed by 0 bases and J by 0 bases, leaving 9 bases between them. Per the germline V gene, CDR1 is ENHRY and CDR2 is SYGVKD. The CDR3 runs 16 residues.

What was sequenced was blood. V gene TRBV10-3 combines with J gene TRBJ2-1; D not certain. The TCR originated in a man aged 45-60 years with Graves' ophthalmopathy. The CDR3 DNA is TGTGCCATCAGTGAGTCAGGCGAGAGCTCCTACAATGAGCAGTTCTTC. Encoded protein: CAISESGESSYNEQFF.